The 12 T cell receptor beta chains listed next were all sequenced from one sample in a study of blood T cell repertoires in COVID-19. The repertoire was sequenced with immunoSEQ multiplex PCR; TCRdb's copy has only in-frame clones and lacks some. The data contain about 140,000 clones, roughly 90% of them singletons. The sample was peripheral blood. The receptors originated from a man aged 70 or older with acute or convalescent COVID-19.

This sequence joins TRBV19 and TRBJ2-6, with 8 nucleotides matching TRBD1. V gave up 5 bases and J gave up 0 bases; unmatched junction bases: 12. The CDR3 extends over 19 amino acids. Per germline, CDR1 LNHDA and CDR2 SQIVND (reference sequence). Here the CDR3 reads CASSLSTGAGFSGANVLTF. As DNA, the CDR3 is TGTGCCAGTAGTCTCTCGACAGGGGCCGGCTTCTCTGGGGCCAACGTCCTGACTTTC.

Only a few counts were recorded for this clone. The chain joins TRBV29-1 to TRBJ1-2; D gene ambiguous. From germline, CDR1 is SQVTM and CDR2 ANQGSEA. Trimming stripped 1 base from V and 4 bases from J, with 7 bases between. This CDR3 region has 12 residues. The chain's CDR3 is CSVEALSYGYTF. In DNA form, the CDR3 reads TGCAGCGTTGAAGCCCTAAGCTATGGCTACACCTTC.

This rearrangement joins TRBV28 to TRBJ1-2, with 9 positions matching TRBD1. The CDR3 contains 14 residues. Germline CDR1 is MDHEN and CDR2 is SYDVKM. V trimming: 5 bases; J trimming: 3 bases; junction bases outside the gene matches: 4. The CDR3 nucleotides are TGTGCCAGCAGTACCGGGACAGGGTACTATGGCTACACCTTC. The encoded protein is CASSTGTGYYGYTF.

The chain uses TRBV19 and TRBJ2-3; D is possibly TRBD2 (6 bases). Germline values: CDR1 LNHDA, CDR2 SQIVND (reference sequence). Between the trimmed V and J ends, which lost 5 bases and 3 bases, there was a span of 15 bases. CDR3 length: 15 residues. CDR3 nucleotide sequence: TGTGCCAGTAGTTCCCCTAGCGAGGGGACAGATACGCAGTATTTT. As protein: CASSSPSEGTDTQYF.

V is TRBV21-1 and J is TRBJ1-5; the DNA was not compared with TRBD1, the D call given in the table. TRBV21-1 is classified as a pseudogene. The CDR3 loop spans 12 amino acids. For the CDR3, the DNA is TGTGCCAGCAGACAGATCAATCAGCCCCAGCATTTT. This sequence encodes CASRQINQPQHF.

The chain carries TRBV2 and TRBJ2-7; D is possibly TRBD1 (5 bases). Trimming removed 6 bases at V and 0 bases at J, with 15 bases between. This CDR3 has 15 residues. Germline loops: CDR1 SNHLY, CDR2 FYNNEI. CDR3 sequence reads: CASRPTQTGSYEQYF. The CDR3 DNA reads TGTGCCAGCAGACCAACCCAAACAGGCTCCTACGAGCAGTACTTC. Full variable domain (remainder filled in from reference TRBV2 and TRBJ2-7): EPEVTQTPSHQVTQMGQEVILRCVPISNHLYFYWYRQILGQKVEFLVSFYNNEISEKSEIFDDQFSVERPDGSNFTLKIRSTKLEDSAMYFCASRPTQTGSYEQYFGPGTRLTVT.

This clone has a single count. The CDR3 sequence: CASRSFAGGPDEQFF. CDR3 in DNA: TGTGCCAGCAGGTCCTTTGCGGGGGGGCCCGATGAGCAGTTCTTC. This chain joins TRBV6-5 and TRBJ2-1; 9 bases line up with TRBD2. Germline assignment: CDR1 MNHEY and CDR2 SVGAGI. The CDR3 is 15 amino acids. After removal of 6 bases from V and 8 bases from J, the junction contained 11 bases not matched to a gene.

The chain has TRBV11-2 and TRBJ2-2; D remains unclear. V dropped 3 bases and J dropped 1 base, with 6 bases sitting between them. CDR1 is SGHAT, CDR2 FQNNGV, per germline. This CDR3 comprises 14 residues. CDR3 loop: CASSFRGNTGELFF. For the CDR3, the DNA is TGTGCCAGCAGCTTCCGCGGGAACACCGGGGAGCTGTTTTTT.

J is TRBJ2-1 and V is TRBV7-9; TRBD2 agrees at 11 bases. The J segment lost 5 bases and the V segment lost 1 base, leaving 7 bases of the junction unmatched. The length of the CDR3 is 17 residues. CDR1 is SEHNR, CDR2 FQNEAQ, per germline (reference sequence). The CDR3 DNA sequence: TGTGCCAGCAGCTTAGTACTAGCGGGAGTAAATCACAATGAGCAGTTCTTC. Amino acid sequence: CASSLVLAGVNHNEQFF. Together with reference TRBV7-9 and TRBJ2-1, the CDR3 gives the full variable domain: DTGVSQNPRHKITKRGQNVTFRCDPISEHNRLYWYRQTLGQGPEFLTYFQNEAQLEKSRLLSDRFSAERPKGSFSTLEIQRTEQGDSAMYLCASSLVLAGVNHNEQFFGPGTRLTVL.

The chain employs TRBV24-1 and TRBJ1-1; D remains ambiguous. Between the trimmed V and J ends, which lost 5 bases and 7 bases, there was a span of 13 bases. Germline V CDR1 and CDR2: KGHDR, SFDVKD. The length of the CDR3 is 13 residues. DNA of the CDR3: TGTGCCACCAGTGCCCAGGAAACCGGTGAAGCTTTCTTT. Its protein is CATSAQETGEAFF.

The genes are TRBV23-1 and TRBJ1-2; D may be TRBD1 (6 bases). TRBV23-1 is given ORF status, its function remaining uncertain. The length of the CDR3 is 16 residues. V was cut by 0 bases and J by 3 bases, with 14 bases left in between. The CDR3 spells CASSQSPRTADYGYTF. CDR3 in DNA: TGCGCCAGCAGTCAATCCCCTCGGACAGCTGACTATGGCTACACCTTC.

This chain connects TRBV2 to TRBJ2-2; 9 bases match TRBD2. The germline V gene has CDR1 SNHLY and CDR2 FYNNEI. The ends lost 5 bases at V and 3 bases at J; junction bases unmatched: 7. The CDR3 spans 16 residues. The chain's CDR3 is CASSPLKRGDTGELFF. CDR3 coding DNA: TGTGCCAGCAGTCCCCTAAAGCGGGGGGACACCGGGGAGCTGTTTTTT. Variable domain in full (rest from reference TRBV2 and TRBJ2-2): EPEVTQTPSHQVTQMGQEVILRCVPISNHLYFYWYRQILGQKVEFLVSFYNNEISEKSEIFDDQFSVERPDGSNFTLKIRSTKLEDSAMYFCASSPLKRGDTGELFFGEGSRLTVL.